The 18 T cell receptor beta chains in this list originate from one sample, sequenced in a study of blood T cell repertoires in COVID-19. TCRdb's copy holds only in-frame clones and misses some; the assay was immunoSEQ multiplex PCR. The sample records about 52,000 clones, approximately 80% being singletons. The material sequenced was peripheral blood. These receptors all come from an elderly man with COVID-19, enrolled during active disease.

The chain couples TRBV30 to TRBJ1-3; 9 nucleotides match TRBD1. The CDR3 is made up of 13 amino acids. Trimming took 8 bases from V and 3 from J; bases not matched to a gene: 5. Germline assignment: CDR1 GTSNPN and CDR2 SVGIG (reference sequence). CDR3 residues: CASYRGLGNTIYF. In DNA form, the CDR3 reads TGTGCCAGTTACAGGGGGCTTGGAAACACCATATATTTT.

The V and J genes are TRBV7-8 and TRBJ1-2; no clear D. Germline CDR1 SGHVS, CDR2 FQNEAQ. The CDR3 consists of 11 residues. Trimming cost V 6 bases and J 3 bases, with 5 bases left between them. The CDR3 DNA reads TGTGCCAGCAGGGACTACTATGGCTACACCTTC. The encoded protein is CASRDYYGYTF.

This rearrangement joins TRBV6-5 to TRBJ2-3; D perhaps matches TRBD1 (5 bases). Trimming stripped 6 bases from V and 6 bases from J, with 16 bases between. The CDR3 is made up of 14 amino acids. Germline values: CDR1 MNHEY, CDR2 SVGAGI. The CDR3 sequence: CASRDQGGMDTQYF. The CDR3 region has the DNA TGTGCCAGCAGAGACCAGGGTGGTATGGATACGCAGTATTTT.

This chain uses TRBV5-1 with TRBJ2-3; no clear D. The CDR3 sequence is 13 residues long. From germline, CDR1 is SGHRS and CDR2 YFSETQ. Trimming left V 0 bases short and J 5 bases short, with 7 bases between. The CDR3 loop reads CASSLVLKDTQYF. CDR3 sequence (DNA): TGCGCCAGCAGCTTGGTGCTAAAAGATACGCAGTATTTT.

V usage is TRBV18 and J usage is TRBJ2-2; 9 nucleotides agree with TRBD2. The CDR3 sequence is 18 residues long. J gave up 0 bases and V 3 bases, and 8 bases lay outside the gene matches. Germline-derived CDR1 and CDR2 are KGHSH and LQKENI. CDR3 in amino acids: CASSPLGAGGSNTGELFF. CDR3 in DNA: TGTGCCAGCTCACCTCTTGGAGCGGGGGGCTCGAACACCGGGGAGCTGTTTTTT. Full variable domain (rest looked up from reference TRBV18 and TRBJ2-2): NAGVMQNPRHLVRRRGQEARLRCSPMKGHSHVYWYRQLPEEGLKFMVYLQKENIIDESGMPKERFSAEFPKEGPSILRIQQVVRGDSAAYFCASSPLGAGGSNTGELFFGEGSRLTVL.

In this sample, this clone turned up a few times. J is TRBJ1-3 and V is TRBV6-6, with D perhaps matching TRBD1 (5 bases). The germline V gene encodes CDR1 MNHNY and CDR2 SVGAGI (reference sequence). Between the trimmed V and J ends, which lost 6 bases and 0 bases, there was a span of 12 bases. The CDR3 extends over 15 amino acids. The CDR3 nucleotides are TGTGCCAGCAGGCCCCCGGGGGTCTCTGGAAACACCATATATTTT. This codes for CASRPPGVSGNTIYF.

This chain joins TRBV5-8 and TRBJ2-1, with TRBD1 as a possible D gene (5 bases). CDR3 size: 14 residues. Germline V lookup: CDR1 SGHTS, CDR2 YDEGEE. V shed 1 base and J shed 5 bases, with 10 bases lying between them. The CDR3 loop reads CASSLPDSNNEQFF. The DNA for the CDR3 is TGTGCCAGCAGCTTGCCCGACAGTAACAATGAGCAGTTCTTC.

CDR3 DNA sequence: TGTGCCAGTAGCGGACAGGACCCTTCTAACTATGGCTACACCTTC. It specifies CASSGQDPSNYGYTF. The genes are TRBV19 and TRBJ1-2; TRBD1 agrees at 7 bases. Germline V lookup: CDR1 LNHDA, CDR2 SQIVND (reference sequence). V dropped 6 bases and J dropped 0; count of bases not matched to a gene: 7. The CDR3 spans 15 residues.

The rearrangement links TRBV19 to TRBJ1-6; maybe TRBD1 (6 bases). Trimming cost V 7 bases and J 5 bases, with 12 bases left between them. CDR1 and CDR2 from the germline V gene are LNHDA and SQIVND (reference sequence). This CDR3 has 14 amino acids. CDR3 in DNA: TGTGCCAGTACATTGGGACACAATAATTCACCCCTCCACTTT. As protein: CASTLGHNNSPLHF.

The chain employs TRBV6-2 or TRBV6-3 and TRBJ2-5; 15 bases are shared with TRBD2. The CDR3 sequence is 19 residues long. After removal of 5 bases from V and 5 bases from J, the junction contained 15 bases not matched to a gene. Germline CDR1 and CDR2: MNHEY and SVGEGT. The CDR3 reads CASSQPYGTSGGPAETQYF. The CDR3 DNA reads as TGTGCCAGCAGTCAACCATACGGGACTAGCGGGGGGCCTGCCGAGACCCAGTACTTC.

The V and J genes are TRBV6-5 and TRBJ1-2, with 7 bases lining up with TRBD1. Germline V gives CDR1 MNHEY, CDR2 SVGAGI. CDR3 length: 13 residues. V lost 2 bases and J lost 5; bases outside the gene matches: 2. The chain's CDR3 is CASSYQGQYGYTF. In DNA form, the CDR3 reads TGTGCCAGCAGTTACCAGGGACAGTATGGCTACACCTTC.

The chain carries TRBV9 and TRBJ2-1; TRBD2 matches 7 bases. CDR3 length equals 18 residues. V shed 0 bases and J 8 bases; nucleotides not matched to a gene: 17. Germline V CDR1 and CDR2: SGDLS, YYNGEE. CDR3 protein: CASSVGGLGIPHPDEQFF. The CDR3, as DNA: TGTGCCAGCAGCGTAGGTGGACTAGGAATCCCCCACCCGGATGAGCAGTTCTTC.

V is TRBV14 and J is TRBJ1-3; D uncertain. CDR3 size: 15 residues. Germline-derived CDR1 and CDR2 are SGHDN and FVKESK. Trimming cost V 5 bases and J 3 bases, with 14 bases left between them. The CDR3 reads CASSDLQTYGNTIYF. CDR3 nucleotides: TGTGCCAGCAGCGACTTACAAACGTATGGAAACACCATATATTTT.

This sequence joins TRBV24-1 and TRBJ2-1; 8 bases are a match to TRBD1. The V gene's germline CDR1 is KGHDR and CDR2 SFDVKD. The CDR3 extends over 12 amino acids. J lost 7 bases, V lost 10 bases, and 5 bases had no gene match. CDR3 DNA: TGTGCCACAGGACAGGGTTGGAATGAGCAGTTCTTC. It is translated as CATGQGWNEQFF.

The chain joins TRBV7-9 to TRBJ1-2, with D maybe TRBD1 (6 bases). Germline CDR1 and CDR2: SEHNR and FQNEAQ (reference sequence). Trimming took 1 base from V and 8 from J, leaving 11 bases between them. The CDR3 is made up of 13 amino acids. This chain's CDR3 is CASSLEQGGGYTF. The CDR3, as DNA: TGTGCCAGCAGCTTAGAACAGGGCGGCGGCTACACCTTC.

The rearrangement links TRBV10-2 to TRBJ2-1; 10 bases match TRBD2. Germline trimming cut 7 bases from V and 6 bases from J; bases unmatched to any gene: 6. In germline, CDR1 is WSHSY, CDR2 SAAADI. The CDR3 runs to 14 residues. The CDR3 region has the DNA TGCGCCAGCATCGAGCGGGGGGGCTCCAATGAGCAGTTCTTC. Its protein product is CASIERGGSNEQFF.

The chain uses TRBV2 and TRBJ1-5; no reliable D call. The CDR3 covers 14 residues. Deletions cut 0 bases from V and 2 bases from J, with 5 bases between. The germline CDR1 and CDR2 sequences are SNHLY and FYNNEI. The CDR3 nucleotides are TGTGCCAGCAGTGAAGCCCCTGGCAATCAGCCCCAGCATTTT. Its protein product is CASSEAPGNQPQHF.

This clone has just one count. CDR3: CASSSGGRRGPLHF. The CDR3 nucleotides read TGTGCCAGCAGTTCTGGGGGGAGGAGGGGCCCCCTCCACTTT. J is TRBJ1-6 and V is TRBV6-5, with D possibly TRBD1 on 5 matching bases. V was shortened by 4 bases and J by 13 bases, with 17 bases between the two germline ends. Germline V gives CDR1 MNHEY, CDR2 SVGAGI. This CDR3 contains 14 residues.